This T cell receptor beta chain was sequenced for a study of cytomegalovirus exposure and HLA in healthy donors. About this clone: Its antigen remains unknown.

Findings and limits, study-wide: TCR beta chains associated with HLA were, in a later analysis, more clonally expanded than equally common others. In all likelihood, a cluster of highly shared sequence variants was a sequencing artifact. On later analysis, the bulk of CMV-associated TCR beta chains appeared to be HLA-restricted. Later on, a genetic analysis was performed. It linked a missense variant in DCLRE1C with V- and J-gene trimming of TCR beta.

It was with 60 Vbeta and 13 Jbeta primers that the PCR ran. This table comes from immunoSEQ multiplex PCR, and its TCRdb copy is limited to in-frame clones, with some not included. The sample yields about 130,000 clones, 70% to 90% seen once. Germline loops: CDR1 SGHVS, CDR2 FNYEAQ. Germline trimming cut 3 bases from V and 4 bases from J; bases unmatched to any gene: 5. This CDR3 spans 15 amino acids. The source material was PBMCs. This TCR derives from a boy between 5 and 17 years old in good health and CMV-seronegative. V usage is TRBV7-6 and J usage is TRBJ2-3; 9 bases map to TRBD2. The CDR3 loop reads CASSFGTSLPDTQYF. In DNA, the CDR3 is TGTGCCAGCAGCTTTGGGACTAGCCTCCCAGATACGCAGTATTTT.